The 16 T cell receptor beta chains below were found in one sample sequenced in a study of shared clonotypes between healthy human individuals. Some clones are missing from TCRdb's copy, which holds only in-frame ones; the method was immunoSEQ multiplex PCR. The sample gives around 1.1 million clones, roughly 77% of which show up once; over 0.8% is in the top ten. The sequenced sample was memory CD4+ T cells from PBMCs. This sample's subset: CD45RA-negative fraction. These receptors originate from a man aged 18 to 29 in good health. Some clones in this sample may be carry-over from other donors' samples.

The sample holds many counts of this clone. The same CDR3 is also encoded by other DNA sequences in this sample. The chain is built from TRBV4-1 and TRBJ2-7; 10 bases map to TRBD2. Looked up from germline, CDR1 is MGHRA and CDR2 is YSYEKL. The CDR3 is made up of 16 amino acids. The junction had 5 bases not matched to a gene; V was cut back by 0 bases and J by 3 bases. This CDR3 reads CASSQDRTSGFYEQYF. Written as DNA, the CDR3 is TGCGCCAGCAGCCAAGATAGGACTAGCGGTTTCTACGAGCAGTACTTC.

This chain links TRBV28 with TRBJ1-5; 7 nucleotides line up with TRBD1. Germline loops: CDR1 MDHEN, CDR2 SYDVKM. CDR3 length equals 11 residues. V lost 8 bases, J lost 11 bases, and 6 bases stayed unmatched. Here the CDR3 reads CASSLTGSQHF. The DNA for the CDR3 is TGTGCCAGCTCTCTGACAGGGTCCCAGCATTTT.

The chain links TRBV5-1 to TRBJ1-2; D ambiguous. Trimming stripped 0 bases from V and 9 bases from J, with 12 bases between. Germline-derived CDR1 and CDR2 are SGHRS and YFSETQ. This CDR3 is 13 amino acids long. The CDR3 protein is CASSLGRYGSYTF. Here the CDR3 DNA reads TGCGCCAGCAGCTTGGGACGTTACGGTAGCTACACCTTC.

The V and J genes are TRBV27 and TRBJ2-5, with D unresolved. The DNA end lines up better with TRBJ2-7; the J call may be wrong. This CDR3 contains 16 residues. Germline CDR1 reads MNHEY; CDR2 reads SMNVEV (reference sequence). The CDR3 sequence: CASSLSLPGDSYEQYF. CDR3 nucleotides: TGTGCCAGCAGTTTATCGCTTCCAGGCGATTCCTACGAGCAGTACTTC.

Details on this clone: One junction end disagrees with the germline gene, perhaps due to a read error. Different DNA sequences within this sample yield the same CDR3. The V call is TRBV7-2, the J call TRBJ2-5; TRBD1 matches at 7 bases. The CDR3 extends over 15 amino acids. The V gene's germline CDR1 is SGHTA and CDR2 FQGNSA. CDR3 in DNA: TGTGCCAGCAGCCTAGCCGGGACAGCCCAAGAGACCCAGTACTTC. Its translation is CASSLAGTAQETQYF.

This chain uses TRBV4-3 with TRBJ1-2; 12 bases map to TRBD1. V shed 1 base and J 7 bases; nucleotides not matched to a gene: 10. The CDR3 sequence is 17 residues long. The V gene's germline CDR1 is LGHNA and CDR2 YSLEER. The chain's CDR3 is CASSQGFKGQGASGYTF. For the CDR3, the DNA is TGCGCCAGCAGCCAAGGGTTTAAGGGACAGGGGGCGTCTGGCTACACCTTC.

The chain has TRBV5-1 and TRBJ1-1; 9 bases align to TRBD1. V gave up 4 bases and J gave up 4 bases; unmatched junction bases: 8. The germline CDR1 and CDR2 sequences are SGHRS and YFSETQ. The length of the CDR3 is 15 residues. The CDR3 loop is CASSSQGTGSTEAFF. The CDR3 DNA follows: TGCGCCAGCAGCAGCCAAGGGACAGGGTCCACTGAAGCTTTCTTT.

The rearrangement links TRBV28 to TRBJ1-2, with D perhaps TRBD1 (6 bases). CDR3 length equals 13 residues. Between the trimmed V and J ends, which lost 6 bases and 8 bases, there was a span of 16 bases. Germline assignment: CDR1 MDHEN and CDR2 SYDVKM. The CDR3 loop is CASRTQQGGGYTF. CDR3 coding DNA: TGTGCCAGCAGAACACAACAGGGTGGGGGCTACACCTTC.

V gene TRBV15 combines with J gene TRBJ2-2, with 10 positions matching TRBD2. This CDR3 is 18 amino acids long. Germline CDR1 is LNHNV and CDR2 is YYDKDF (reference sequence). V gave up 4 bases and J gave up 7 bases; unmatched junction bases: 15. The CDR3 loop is CATSITLGLAGEDGELFF. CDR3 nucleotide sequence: TGTGCCACCAGCATCACCCTCGGGCTAGCGGGAGAAGACGGGGAGCTGTTTTTT. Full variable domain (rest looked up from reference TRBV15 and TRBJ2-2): DAMVIQNPRYQVTQFGKPVTLSCSQTLNHNVMYWYQQKSSQAPKLLFHYYDKDFNNEADTPDNFQSRRPNTSFCFLDIRSPGLGDTAMYLCATSITLGLAGEDGELFFGEGSRLTVL.

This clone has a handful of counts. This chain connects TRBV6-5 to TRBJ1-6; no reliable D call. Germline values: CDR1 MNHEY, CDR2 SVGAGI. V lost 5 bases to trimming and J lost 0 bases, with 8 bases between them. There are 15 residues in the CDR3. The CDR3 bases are TGTGCCAGCAGTCAGGCTCTCTCCTATAATTCACCCCTCCACTTT. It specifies CASSQALSYNSPLHF.

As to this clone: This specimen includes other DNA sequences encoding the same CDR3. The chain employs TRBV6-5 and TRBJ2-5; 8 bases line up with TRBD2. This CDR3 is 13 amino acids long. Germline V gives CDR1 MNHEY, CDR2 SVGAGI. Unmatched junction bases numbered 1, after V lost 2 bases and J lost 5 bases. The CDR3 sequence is CASSYPGGETQYF. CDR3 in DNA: TGTGCCAGCAGTTACCCGGGGGGGGAGACCCAGTACTTC.

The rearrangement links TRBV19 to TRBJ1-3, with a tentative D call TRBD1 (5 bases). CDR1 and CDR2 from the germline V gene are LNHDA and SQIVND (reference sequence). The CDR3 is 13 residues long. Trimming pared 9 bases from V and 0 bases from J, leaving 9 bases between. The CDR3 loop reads CASRRVSGNTIYF. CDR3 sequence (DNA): TGTGCCAGCCGCAGGGTCTCTGGAAACACCATATATTTT.

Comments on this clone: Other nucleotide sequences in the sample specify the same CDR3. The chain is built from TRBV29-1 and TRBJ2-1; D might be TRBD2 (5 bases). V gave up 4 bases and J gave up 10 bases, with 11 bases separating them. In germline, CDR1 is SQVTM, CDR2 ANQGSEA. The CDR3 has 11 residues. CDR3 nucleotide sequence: TGCAGCGTTGGTTCGGGGAACGAGCAGTTCTTC. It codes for CSVGSGNEQFF.

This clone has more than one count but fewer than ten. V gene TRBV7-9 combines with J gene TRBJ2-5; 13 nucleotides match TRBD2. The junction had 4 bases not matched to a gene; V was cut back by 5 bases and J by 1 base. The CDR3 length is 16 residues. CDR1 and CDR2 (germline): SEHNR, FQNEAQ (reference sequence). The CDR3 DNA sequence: TGTGCCAGCAGCGCACGGACTAGCGGGAGCCAAGAGACCCAGTACTTC. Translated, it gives CASSARTSGSQETQYF.

CDR3 nucleotide sequence: TGTGCCAGCAGCGCCCTCACAGATACGCAGTATTTT. This sequence encodes CASSALTDTQYF. The chain has TRBV25-1 and TRBJ2-3; D ambiguous. This CDR3 contains 12 residues. Between the trimmed V and J ends, which lost 6 bases and 2 bases, there was a span of 6 bases. Germline CDR1 and CDR2: MGHDK and SYGVNS.

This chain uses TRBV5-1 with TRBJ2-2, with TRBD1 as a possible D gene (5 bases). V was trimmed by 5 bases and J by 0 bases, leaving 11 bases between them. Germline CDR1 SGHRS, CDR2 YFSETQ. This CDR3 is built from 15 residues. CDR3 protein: CASSKAQANTGELFF. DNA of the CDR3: TGCGCCAGCAGTAAAGCACAGGCGAACACCGGGGAGCTGTTTTTT.